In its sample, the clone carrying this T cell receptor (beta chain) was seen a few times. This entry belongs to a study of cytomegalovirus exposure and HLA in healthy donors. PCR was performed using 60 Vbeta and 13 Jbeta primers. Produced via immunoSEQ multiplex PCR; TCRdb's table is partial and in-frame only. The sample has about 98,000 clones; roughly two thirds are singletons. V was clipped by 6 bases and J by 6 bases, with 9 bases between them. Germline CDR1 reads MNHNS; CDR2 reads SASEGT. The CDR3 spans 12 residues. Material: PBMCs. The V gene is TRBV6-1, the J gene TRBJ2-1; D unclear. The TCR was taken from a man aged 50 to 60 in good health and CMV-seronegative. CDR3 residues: CASRLIGNEQFF. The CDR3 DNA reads TGTGCCAGCAGACTTATTGGCAATGAGCAGTTCTTC.